One and the same sample provided the 28 T cell receptor beta chains below, sequenced in a study of radiation and T cells in renal cell carcinoma. Time point reported: baseline pretreatment blood. Treatment specified: 15 Gy SBRT to primary tumor, nephrectomy 4 weeks later. Profiling relied on immunoSEQ multiplex PCR, and the TCRdb table lists in-frame clones only, not all of them. The sample records 100,000 to 150,000 clones, approximately 82% being singletons. Material: blood, obtained from a patient whose treatment included radiotherapy and nephrectomy. The source is a woman aged 60-75 years with renal cell carcinoma.

J is TRBJ1-2 and V is TRBV9; possible D gene TRBD1, 6 bases. The CDR3 loop spans 15 amino acids. CDR1 and CDR2 (germline): SGDLS, YYNGEE. Between the trimmed V and J ends, which lost 0 bases and 7 bases, there was a span of 16 bases. For the CDR3, the DNA is TGTGCCAGCAGCGTAGCTAATAACAGGGAGGGTGGCTACACCTTC. This gives the protein CASSVANNREGGYTF.

V is TRBV4-1 and J is TRBJ2-6, with a possible D match to TRBD1 (6 bases). CDR3 size: 20 residues. CDR1 MGHRA and CDR2 YSYEKL come from the germline V gene. V dropped 0 bases and J dropped 0 bases, with 18 bases sitting between them. The CDR3: CASSQDIIGTTSSGANVLTF. CDR3 nucleotides: TGCGCCAGCAGCCAAGATATTATAGGGACAACAAGCTCTGGGGCCAACGTCCTGACTTTC.

The rearrangement joins TRBV7-3 to TRBJ2-2, with 12 positions matching TRBD2. Looked up from germline, CDR1 is SGHTA and CDR2 is FQGTGA. V was pared by 6 bases and J by 4 bases, with 15 bases of the junction left unmatched. There are 19 residues in the CDR3. The CDR3 reads CASSFAGTSGSSGTGELFF. The CDR3 DNA follows: TGTGCCAGCAGTTTCGCCGGGACTAGCGGGTCCTCGGGCACCGGGGAGCTGTTTTTT.

The J gene is TRBJ1-3, the V gene TRBV6-1, with a weak D call TRBD1 (5 bases). In germline, CDR1 is MNHNS, CDR2 SASEGT. CDR3 length: 15 amino acids. Trimming took 6 bases from V and 1 from J, leaving 13 bases between them. CDR3 amino acids: CASRIPRGSGNTIYF. The CDR3 nucleotides read TGTGCCAGCAGAATACCCCGGGGGTCTGGAAACACCATATATTTT.

This clone showed up just once. CDR3 region: CASSQSYGRDNEQFF. The CDR3 DNA reads TGCGCCAGCAGCCAATCGTACGGGAGGGACAATGAGCAGTTCTTC. The chain links TRBV4-3 to TRBJ2-1, with 8 bases fitting TRBD2. V lost 2 bases, J lost 5 bases, and 5 bases stayed unmatched. The CDR3 covers 15 residues. The V gene's germline CDR1 is LGHNA and CDR2 YSLEER.

The chain employs TRBV25-1 and TRBJ1-1; D uncertain. V was shortened by 8 bases and J by 7 bases, with 11 bases between the two germline ends. This CDR3 is 11 amino acids long. CDR1 is MGHDK, CDR2 SYGVNS, per germline. The CDR3 loop reads CASHPLYEAFF. CDR3 nucleotide sequence: TGTGCCAGCCACCCCCTATATGAAGCTTTCTTT.

The V and J genes are TRBV10-2 and TRBJ1-3, with D possibly TRBD1 on 6 matching bases. The V gene lost 6 bases and the J gene lost 2 bases, with 8 bases spanning the gap. Germline CDR1 is WSHSY and CDR2 is SAAADI. CDR3 length: 13 residues. CDR3 bases: TGCGCCAGCAGACAGGGACCTGGAAACACCATATATTTT. Translating it yields CASRQGPGNTIYF.

With regard to this clone: Other DNA sequences in the sample encode the same CDR3. The gene calls are TRBV29-1 and TRBJ1-4; TRBD1 might be the D (5 bases). The germline V and J ends were trimmed by 6 bases and 3 bases, with 11 bases remaining between them. The CDR3 runs 13 residues. Germline lookup yields CDR1 SQVTM and CDR2 ANQGSEA. This chain's CDR3 is CSVAGDPNEKLFF. DNA of the CDR3: TGCAGCGTGGCGGGGGATCCTAATGAAAAACTGTTTTTT.

J is TRBJ2-7 and V is TRBV27; tentatively, D is TRBD2 (5 bases). The germline V gene has CDR1 MNHEY and CDR2 SMNVEV (reference sequence). V gave up 5 bases and J gave up 7 bases, with 15 bases separating them. The CDR3 extends over 13 amino acids. The CDR3 reads CASSPRTGGEQYF. The CDR3 DNA follows: TGTGCCAGCAGTCCCCGGACCGGCGGGGAGCAGTACTTC.

V gene TRBV10-3 combines with J gene TRBJ1-3; possible D gene TRBD1, 6 bases. Germline lookup yields CDR1 ENHRY and CDR2 SYGVKD. The V end was cut by 3 bases, the J end by 0 bases, with 12 bases between. The CDR3 runs 16 residues. This CDR3 is CAISDNRANSGNTIYF. The CDR3 DNA reads TGTGCCATCAGTGATAACAGGGCGAACTCTGGAAACACCATATATTTT.

This chain joins TRBV10-1 and TRBJ1-2, with 7 positions matching TRBD1. CDR3 length equals 13 residues. V trimming: 5 bases; J trimming: 0 bases; junction bases outside the gene matches: 0. Germline V gene sequence: CDR1 WNHNN, CDR2 SYGVQD (reference sequence). CDR3 sequence reads: CASSRGPNYGYTF. The DNA of the CDR3 is TGCGCCAGCAGTAGGGGGCCTAACTATGGCTACACCTTC.

V is TRBV6-5 and J is TRBJ2-7; D uncertain. Germline V lookup: CDR1 MNHEY, CDR2 SVGAGI. Deletions cut 8 bases from V and 4 bases from J, with 9 bases between. This CDR3 is 11 amino acids long. CDR3 loop: CASGWGYEQYF. The CDR3 region has the DNA TGTGCCAGCGGGTGGGGTTACGAGCAGTACTTC.

CDR3 bases: TGTGCCAGTAGTATAGGCACTAGCGGGAGCACAGATACGCAGTATTTT. Translation gives CASSIGTSGSTDTQYF. The J gene is TRBJ2-3, the V gene TRBV19; 9 bases line up with TRBD2. The V and J ends lost 1 base and 0 bases, in that order; junction bases with no gene match: 2. This CDR3 has 16 amino acids. CDR1 LNHDA and CDR2 SQIVND come from the germline V gene (reference sequence).

V gene TRBV7-2 combines with J gene TRBJ1-1; D gene uncertain. Between the trimmed V and J ends, which lost 5 bases and 1 base, there was a span of 11 bases. The CDR3 is made up of 14 amino acids. Germline V gene data show CDR1 as SGHTA and CDR2 as FQGNSA. The CDR3 region is CASSPAVGNTEAFF. DNA for the CDR3: TGTGCCAGCAGCCCAGCGGTAGGGAACACTGAAGCTTTCTTT.

This sequence joins TRBV25-1 and TRBJ2-2; 8 nucleotides agree with TRBD2. Per germline, CDR1 MGHDK and CDR2 SYGVNS. The CDR3 runs to 16 residues. V trimming: 3 bases; J trimming: 8 bases; junction bases outside the gene matches: 11. The CDR3 loop reads CASSDIIAGRRGELFF. The DNA for the CDR3 is TGTGCCAGCAGTGATATCATAGCGGGGCGTCGGGGGGAGCTGTTTTTT.

The chain combines TRBV19 with TRBJ2-2; D is possibly TRBD1 (5 bases). V was shortened by 10 bases and J by 6 bases, with 21 bases between the two germline ends. From germline, CDR1 is LNHDA and CDR2 SQIVND (reference sequence). The CDR3 contains 15 residues. The CDR3 region is CATLGGRALPGELFF. The CDR3 nucleotides are TGTGCCACCTTGGGCGGCAGGGCCCTCCCCGGGGAGCTGTTTTTT.

The gene calls are TRBV4-1 and TRBJ1-4; maybe TRBD1 (5 bases). Germline values: CDR1 MGHRA, CDR2 YSYEKL. This CDR3 contains 16 residues. Trimming cost V 0 bases and J 4 bases, with 12 bases left between them. CDR3 nucleotide sequence: TGCGCCAGCAGCCAAGAATCGGGACGGTTTAATGAAAAACTGTTTTTT. Its protein product is CASSQESGRFNEKLFF.

About this clone: This sample includes further DNA sequences coding for the same CDR3. The chain employs TRBV28 and TRBJ2-3; D is undetermined. Looked up from germline, CDR1 is MDHEN and CDR2 is SYDVKM. Trimming took 5 bases from V and 4 from J, leaving 10 bases between them. The CDR3 totals 13 residues. The CDR3 nucleotides read TGTGCCAGCAGTAACTTCCAGGCAGATACGCAGTATTTT. Translated, it gives CASSNFQADTQYF.

The chain has TRBV28 and TRBJ2-2; no clear D gene. Deletions cut 0 bases from V and 6 bases from J, with 5 bases between. In germline, CDR1 is MDHEN, CDR2 SYDVKM. The CDR3 runs to 13 residues. This CDR3 is CASSLWGAGELFF. In DNA, the CDR3 is TGTGCCAGCAGTTTATGGGGTGCCGGGGAGCTGTTTTTT.

The chain recombines TRBV9 with TRBJ2-7, with 7 bases identical to TRBD2. The junction had 16 bases not matched to a gene; V was cut back by 3 bases and J by 7 bases. The CDR3 has 16 amino acids. Per germline, CDR1 SGDLS and CDR2 YYNGEE. This chain's CDR3 is CASSAGEGQGSSEQYF. CDR3 sequence (DNA): TGTGCCAGCAGCGCCGGGGAGGGGCAGGGAAGTAGTGAGCAGTACTTC.

This chain joins TRBV6-5 and TRBJ1-4; D perhaps matches TRBD1 (5 bases). Germline assignment: CDR1 MNHEY and CDR2 SVGAGI. This CDR3 has 16 residues. V was trimmed by 4 bases and J by 8 bases, leaving 20 bases between them. This chain's CDR3 is CASSSSLGGEEEKLFF. As DNA, the CDR3 is TGTGCCAGCAGTTCGTCTCTGGGGGGGGAGGAAGAAAAACTGTTTTTT.

The gene calls are TRBV28 and TRBJ2-1; 7 bases map to TRBD1. Germline values: CDR1 MDHEN, CDR2 SYDVKM. The CDR3 runs 15 residues. The V segment lost 9 bases and the J segment 3 bases; nucleotides outside the gene matches: 11. Here the CDR3 DNA reads TGTGCCAGTCCGAATCGGGACAGCGACTACAATGAGCAGTTCTTC. It encodes CASPNRDSDYNEQFF.

CDR3 protein: CASSLTRQGPGANVLTF. Written as DNA, the CDR3 is TGTGCCAGCAGCTTAACGCGACAGGGCCCTGGGGCCAACGTCCTGACTTTC. This chain connects TRBV11-2 to TRBJ2-6, with TRBD1 identical over 7 bases. CDR1 is SGHAT and CDR2 is FQNNGV in the germline V gene. J gave up 2 bases and V 2 bases, and 6 bases lay outside the gene matches. CDR3 length: 17 residues. Supplemented by reference TRBV11-2 and TRBJ2-6, the full variable domain reads EAGVAQSPRYKIIEKRQSVAFWCNPISGHATLYWYQQILGQGPKLLIQFQNNGVVDDSQLPKDRFSAERLKGVDSTLKIQPAKLEDSAVYLCASSLTRQGPGANVLTFGAGSRLTVL.

This clone was seen a handful of times. This rearrangement joins TRBV10-3 to TRBJ2-3, with 8 bases lining up with TRBD2. The CDR3 loop spans 16 amino acids. The ends lost 4 bases at V and 0 bases at J; junction bases unmatched: 6. Germline V CDR1 and CDR2: ENHRY, SYGVKD. The chain's CDR3 is CAISGTAGVSTDTQYF. As DNA, the CDR3 is TGTGCCATCAGTGGGACAGCGGGAGTGAGCACAGATACGCAGTATTTT.

The table lists this clone with a count of one. The V and J genes are TRBV5-1 and TRBJ2-7; 10 bases are shared with TRBD1. The length of the CDR3 is 15 residues. Germline V gene lookup returns CDR1 SGHRS and CDR2 YFSETQ. V lost 2 bases and J lost 3; bases outside the gene matches: 5. The CDR3 loop is CASSLRQGAIYEQYF. Here the CDR3 DNA reads TGCGCCAGCAGCTTACGACAGGGGGCAATCTACGAGCAGTACTTC.

V and J are TRBV5-6 and TRBJ1-2; 9 nucleotides agree with TRBD1. The CDR3 extends over 15 amino acids. Trimming cost V 0 bases and J 6 bases; bases outside gene matches: 6. Per the germline V gene, CDR1 is SGHDT and CDR2 is YYEEEE. CDR3 sequence (DNA): TGTGCCAGCAGCTTGGCATCCGGGACAGGGAATGGCTACACCTTC. Amino acid sequence: CASSLASGTGNGYTF.

The chain has TRBV5-4 and TRBJ2-4; D is tentatively TRBD1 or TRBD2 (5 bases each). The germline V and J ends were trimmed by 4 bases and 0 bases, with 8 bases remaining between them. This CDR3 contains 14 residues. CDR1 and CDR2 from the germline V gene are SGHNT and YYREEE (reference sequence). The CDR3: CASSLGAAKNIQYF. The CDR3 DNA is TGTGCCAGCAGCCTCGGGGCAGCCAAAAACATTCAGTACTTC. Full variable domain (missing parts from reference TRBV5-4 and TRBJ2-4): ETGVTQSPTHLIKTRGQQVTLRCSSQSGHNTVSWYQQALGQGPQFIFQYYREEENGRGNFPPRFSGLQFPNYSSELNVNALELDDSALYLCASSLGAAKNIQYFGAGTRLSVL.

The chain links TRBV4-2 to TRBJ2-5, with unresolved D. CDR1 is LGHNA and CDR2 is YNFKEQ in the germline V gene. The germline V and J ends were trimmed by 0 bases and 5 bases, with 4 bases remaining between them. The CDR3 runs to 12 residues. In nucleotides, the CDR3 is TGTGCCAGCAGCCAAGATCAGGAGACCCAGTACTTC. This gives the protein CASSQDQETQYF.